This T cell receptor beta chain is from a study of shared clonotypes between healthy human individuals. Findings and limits, study-wide: Clonotype sharing levels among donors were expected to vary with sequencing depth. Since donors were few, the genetic and exposure-history diversity represented was limited.

On this clone itself: Its antigen remains unknown.

Each sample came from a Caucasian adult donor living in Nashville, Tennessee. Germline trimming cut 0 bases from V and 9 bases from J; bases unmatched to any gene: 14. The germline gives CDR1 LGHNA, CDR2 YSLEER. This CDR3 comprises 17 residues. TCRdb keeps only in-frame clones here, not all; method: immunoSEQ multiplex PCR. The data hold 400,000 to 600,000 clones, with about four fifths observed a single time. Material for sequencing was PBMCs. The receptor comes from a woman aged 40-49 years in good health. Some clones in this sample may be carry-over from other donors' samples. The V and J genes are TRBV4-3 and TRBJ2-5; 9 bases align to TRBD2. Here the CDR3 DNA reads TGCGCCAGCAGCCAAGATCAAGGAGCGGGAGGCTCAAGAGCCCAGTACTTC. Its protein product is CASSQDQGAGGSRAQYF.